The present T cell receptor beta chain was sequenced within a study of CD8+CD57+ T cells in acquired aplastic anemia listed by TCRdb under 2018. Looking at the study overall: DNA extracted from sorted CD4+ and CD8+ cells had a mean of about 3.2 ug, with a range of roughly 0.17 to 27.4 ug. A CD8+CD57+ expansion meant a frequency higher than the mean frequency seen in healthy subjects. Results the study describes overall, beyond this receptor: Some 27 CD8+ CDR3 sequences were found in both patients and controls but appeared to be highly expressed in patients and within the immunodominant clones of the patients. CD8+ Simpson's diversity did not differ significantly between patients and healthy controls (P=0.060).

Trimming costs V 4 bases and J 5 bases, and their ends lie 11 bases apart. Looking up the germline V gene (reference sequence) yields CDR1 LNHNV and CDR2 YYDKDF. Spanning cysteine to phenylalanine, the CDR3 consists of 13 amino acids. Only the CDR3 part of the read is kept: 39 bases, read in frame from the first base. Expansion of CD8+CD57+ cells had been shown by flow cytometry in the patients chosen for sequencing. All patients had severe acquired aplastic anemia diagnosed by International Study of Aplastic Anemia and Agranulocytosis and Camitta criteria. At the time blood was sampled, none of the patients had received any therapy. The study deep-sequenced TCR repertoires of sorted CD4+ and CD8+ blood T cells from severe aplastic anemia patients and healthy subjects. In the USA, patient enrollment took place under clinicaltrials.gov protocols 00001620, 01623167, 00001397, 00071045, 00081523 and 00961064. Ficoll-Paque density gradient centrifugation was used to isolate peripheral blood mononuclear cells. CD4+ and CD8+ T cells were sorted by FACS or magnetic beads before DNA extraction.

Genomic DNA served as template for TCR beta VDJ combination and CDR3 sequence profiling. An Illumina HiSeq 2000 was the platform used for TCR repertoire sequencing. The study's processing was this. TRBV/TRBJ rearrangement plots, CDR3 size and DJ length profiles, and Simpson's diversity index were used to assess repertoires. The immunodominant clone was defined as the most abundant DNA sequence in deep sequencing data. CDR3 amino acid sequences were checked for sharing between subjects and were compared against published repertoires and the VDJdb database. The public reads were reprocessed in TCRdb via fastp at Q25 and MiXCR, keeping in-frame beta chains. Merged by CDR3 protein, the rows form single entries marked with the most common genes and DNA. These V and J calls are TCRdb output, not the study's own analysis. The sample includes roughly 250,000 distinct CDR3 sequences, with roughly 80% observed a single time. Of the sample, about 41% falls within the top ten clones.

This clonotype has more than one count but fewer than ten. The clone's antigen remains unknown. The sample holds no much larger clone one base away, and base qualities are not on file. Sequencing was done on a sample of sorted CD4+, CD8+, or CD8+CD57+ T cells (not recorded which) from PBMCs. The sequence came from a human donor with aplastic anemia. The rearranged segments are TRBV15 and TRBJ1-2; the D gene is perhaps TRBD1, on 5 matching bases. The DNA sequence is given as TGTGCCACCAGCACGGGTTGGGGGTATGGCTACACCTTC. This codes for CATSTGWGYGYTF.